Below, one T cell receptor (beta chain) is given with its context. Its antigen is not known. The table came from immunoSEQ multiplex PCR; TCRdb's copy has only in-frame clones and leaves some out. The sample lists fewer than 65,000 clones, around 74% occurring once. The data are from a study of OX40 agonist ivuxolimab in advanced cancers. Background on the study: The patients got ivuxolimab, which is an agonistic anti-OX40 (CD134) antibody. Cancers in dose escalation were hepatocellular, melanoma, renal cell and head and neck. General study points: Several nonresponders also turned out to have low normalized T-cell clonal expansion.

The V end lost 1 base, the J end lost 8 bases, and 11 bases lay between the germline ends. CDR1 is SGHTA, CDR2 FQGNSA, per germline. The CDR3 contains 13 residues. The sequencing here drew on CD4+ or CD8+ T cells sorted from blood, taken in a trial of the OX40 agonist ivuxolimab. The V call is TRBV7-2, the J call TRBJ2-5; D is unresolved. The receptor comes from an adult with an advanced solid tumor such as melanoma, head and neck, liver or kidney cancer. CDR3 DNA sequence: TGTGCCAGCAGCTTAGATGAGTCCGGTACCCAGTACTTC. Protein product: CASSLDESGTQYF.